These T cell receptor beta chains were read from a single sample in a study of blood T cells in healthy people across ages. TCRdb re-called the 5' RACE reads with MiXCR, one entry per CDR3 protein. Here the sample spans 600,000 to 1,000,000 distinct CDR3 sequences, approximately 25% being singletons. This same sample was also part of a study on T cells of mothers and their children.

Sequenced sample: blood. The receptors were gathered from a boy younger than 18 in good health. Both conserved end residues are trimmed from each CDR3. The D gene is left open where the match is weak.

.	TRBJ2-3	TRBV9	ASSVVEGAQY
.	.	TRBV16	ASSQSAGNEQF
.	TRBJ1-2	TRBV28	ASSNLGWGYT
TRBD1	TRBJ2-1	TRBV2	ASRDRDYNEQF
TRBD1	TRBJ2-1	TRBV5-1	ASSVQGVSYNEQF
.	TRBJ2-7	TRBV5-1	ASSLVGDRNYEQY
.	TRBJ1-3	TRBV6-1	ASSPEAGSSGNTIY
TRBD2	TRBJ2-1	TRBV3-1	ASSQDTRRGGYNEQF
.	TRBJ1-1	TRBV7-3	ASSVGTAGEAF
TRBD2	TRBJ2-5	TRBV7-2	ASSLDPPAGGETQY
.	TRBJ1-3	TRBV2	ASFFEQADSGNTIY
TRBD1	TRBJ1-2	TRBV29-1	SVRDSTFPGYT
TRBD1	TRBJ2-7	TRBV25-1	ASSESGTGYYEQY
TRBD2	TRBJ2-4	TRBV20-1	SAPVGLADLLAKNIQY
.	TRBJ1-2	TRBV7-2	ASSFADKIYGYT
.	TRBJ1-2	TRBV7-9	ASRPQEDYGYT
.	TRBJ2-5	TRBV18	ASSPISGETQY
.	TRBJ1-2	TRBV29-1	SAESDQGNYGYT
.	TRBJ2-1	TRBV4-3	ASSQSRGYEQF
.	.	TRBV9	ASSAGEGTDTQH